This T cell receptor (beta chain) was recovered during a study of blood T cells in healthy people across ages. Study-level information: Template-switching capture recovered about one barcoded beta molecule per two T cells. The study, taken as a whole, reports: Strong correlation existed between TCR beta diversity and naive T cell percentage.

The germline gives CDR1 ENHRY, CDR2 SYGVKD. The CDR3 is made up of 13 amino acids. A note on this clonotype: Its antigen is undetermined. A much larger clone sits a single nucleotide away, making a read error possible.

A second PCR, run for roughly 7 to 11 cycles, used a sample-barcoded 5' primer plus a J-beta primer mix. TCRdb fed the 5' RACE reads into MiXCR, producing one record per CDR3 protein. The sample holds 750,000 to 950,000 distinct CDR3 sequences, about 27% seen once. Per-sample yields of isolated PBMCs were at least 7 million. The same sample was also used in a study of T cells of mothers and their children. As that report states: No clones detected were persistent microchimeric T cell clones.

This TCR came from a woman in her 40s in good health. Specimen: blood. The chain carries TRBV10-3 and TRBJ2-4, with 7 bases aligning to TRBD1. The CDR3 spells CAISGQGTYEQHF. CDR3 DNA: TGTGCCATCAGTGGACAGGGAACCTACGAGCAGCACTTC.